Listed below are T cell receptor beta chains from one sample, sequenced in a study of human T cells and chemical hapten exposure. Each CDR3 protein gets one entry after TCRdb re-called the RACE reads with MiXCR. The sample holds over 55,000 distinct CDR3 sequences, around 10% seen once. The source was whole blood, collected in connection with sensitization to the hapten diphenylcyclopropenone (DPC). The source of these receptors is a woman aged 45-60 years with alopecia areata. Some clones in this sample may be carry-over from other donors' samples. The CDR3 runs from the conserved cysteine through the conserved F or W. Fields, in order: clone size, J gene, D gene, V gene, CDR3 DNA, CDR3 protein. D genes are given only for firm matches. For some rows the clone size is stated as once, few or many, or as a class when expanded; others skip it.

clone size: few
J gene: TRBJ1-4
D gene: .
V gene: TRBV7-2
CDR3 DNA: TGTGCCAGCAGCTTAGCGGCGGCCTTTGAAAAACTGTTTTTT
CDR3 protein: CASSLAAAFEKLFF

clone size: many
J gene: TRBJ1-1
D gene: .
V gene: TRBV4-1
CDR3 DNA: TGCGCCAGCAGCCAAGGGCAACAGAACACTGAAGCTTTCTTT
CDR3 protein: CASSQGQQNTEAFF

clone size: .
J gene: TRBJ2-5
D gene: .
V gene: TRBV24-1
CDR3 DNA: TGTGCCACCAGTGATTTCGGGGAGACCCAGTACTTC
CDR3 protein: CATSDFGETQYF

clone size: many
J gene: TRBJ1-4
D gene: .
V gene: TRBV5-5
CDR3 DNA: TGTGCCAGCAGATTAGGGGCAACTAATGAAAAACTGTTTTTT
CDR3 protein: CASRLGATNEKLFF

clone size: many
J gene: TRBJ2-4
D gene: .
V gene: TRBV7-2
CDR3 DNA: TGTGCCAGCAGCTTAGCGGGGGGCAGGCCGGAGGAGAACATTCAGTACTTC
CDR3 protein: CASSLAGGRPEENIQYF

clone size: many
J gene: TRBJ1-1
D gene: .
V gene: TRBV14
CDR3 DNA: TGTGCCAGCAGCCATATCAGGGGTCCTACTGAAGCTTTCTTT
CDR3 protein: CASSHIRGPTEAFF

clone size: few
J gene: TRBJ2-3
D gene: .
V gene: TRBV7-2
CDR3 DNA: TGTGCCAGCAGCTTAGGGGTCCAGGGAATGACAGATACGCAGTATTTT
CDR3 protein: CASSLGVQGMTDTQYF

clone size: .
J gene: TRBJ1-5
D gene: .
V gene: TRBV18
CDR3 DNA: TGTGCCAGCTCACCAGGGGCACATAGCAATCAGCCCCAGCATTTT
CDR3 protein: CASSPGAHSNQPQHF

clone size: few
J gene: TRBJ1-5
D gene: TRBD1
V gene: TRBV27
CDR3 DNA: TGTGCCAGCAGTTGGACAGGGTTTAGCAATCAGCCCCAGCATTTT
CDR3 protein: CASSWTGFSNQPQHF

clone size: .
J gene: TRBJ2-1
D gene: TRBD1
V gene: TRBV29-1
CDR3 DNA: TGCAGCTCGACGGGACAGGGGGTCCTCAATGAGCAGTTCTTC
CDR3 protein: CSSTGQGVLNEQFF

clone size: many
J gene: TRBJ2-7
D gene: .
V gene: TRBV12-3/TRBV12-4
CDR3 DNA: TGTGCCAGCAGTTTAGCGCGGGGCTACGAGCAGTACTTC
CDR3 protein: CASSLARGYEQYF

clone size: .
J gene: TRBJ1-2
D gene: .
V gene: TRBV12-3/TRBV12-4
CDR3 DNA: TGTGCCAGCAGTTTAGACGGGAACCTTGGCTACACCTTC
CDR3 protein: CASSLDGNLGYTF

clone size: many
J gene: TRBJ2-5
D gene: .
V gene: TRBV7-2
CDR3 DNA: TGTGCCAGCAGCTCCGTGCTAGCGTCAGAGACCCAGTACTTC
CDR3 protein: CASSSVLASETQYF

clone size: many
J gene: TRBJ2-1
D gene: TRBD1
V gene: TRBV6-6
CDR3 DNA: TGTGCCAGCAGTTACAACAGGGGGCTTAGCAATGAGCAGTTCTTC
CDR3 protein: CASSYNRGLSNEQFF

clone size: .
J gene: TRBJ2-7
D gene: .
V gene: TRBV6-5
CDR3 DNA: TGTGCCAGCAGTTACCGTGATTCAGGGTACGAGCAGTACTTC
CDR3 protein: CASSYRDSGYEQYF

clone size: .
J gene: TRBJ1-1
D gene: .
V gene: TRBV12-5
CDR3 DNA: TGTGCTAGTGGTTTCTTTCCTGGAAACACTGAAGCTTTCTTT
CDR3 protein: CASGFFPGNTEAFF

clone size: many
J gene: TRBJ1-2
D gene: .
V gene: TRBV7-9
CDR3 DNA: TGTGCCAGCAGCTTAGTCCTGGCAGGGGTAACCTTC
CDR3 protein: CASSLVLAGVTF

clone size: few
J gene: TRBJ1-2
D gene: .
V gene: TRBV6-6
CDR3 DNA: TGTGCCAGCAGTTACAATCGGGGGAATGGCTACACCTTC
CDR3 protein: CASSYNRGNGYTF

clone size: few
J gene: TRBJ2-4
D gene: .
V gene: TRBV5-6
CDR3 DNA: TGTGCCAGCAGCTTGGTAAACCGGGACCAAAACATTCAGTACTTC
CDR3 protein: CASSLVNRDQNIQYF

clone size: .
J gene: TRBJ2-3
D gene: .
V gene: TRBV4-3
CDR3 DNA: TGCGCCAGCAGCCAAGGGGTTAATCCACTAGGCGCTAGCACAGATACGCAGTATTTT
CDR3 protein: CASSQGVNPLGASTDTQYF

clone size: .
J gene: TRBJ2-7
D gene: .
V gene: TRBV29-1
CDR3 DNA: TGCAGCGTGGAATGGGGTTACGAGCAGTACTTC
CDR3 protein: CSVEWGYEQYF

clone size: few
J gene: TRBJ2-3
D gene: .
V gene: TRBV5-1
CDR3 DNA: TGCGCCAGCAGCCGTCAGGGATACACAGATACGCAGTATTTT
CDR3 protein: CASSRQGYTDTQYF

clone size: many
J gene: TRBJ1-5
D gene: .
V gene: TRBV27
CDR3 DNA: TGTGCCAGCAGTTTATCGTTTGGGGGGTTGAACGTTCAGCCCCAGCATTTT
CDR3 protein: CASSLSFGGLNVQPQHF

clone size: many
J gene: TRBJ1-4
D gene: TRBD1
V gene: TRBV12-3/TRBV12-4
CDR3 DNA: TGTGCCAGCAGCCGACAGGGATTGAATGAAAAACTGTTTTTT
CDR3 protein: CASSRQGLNEKLFF

clone size: many
J gene: TRBJ2-2
D gene: .
V gene: TRBV6-6
CDR3 DNA: TGTGCCAGCAGTTCGGGGACGGAGAACACCGGGGAGCTGTTTTTT
CDR3 protein: CASSSGTENTGELFF

clone size: few
J gene: TRBJ2-6
D gene: TRBD1
V gene: TRBV7-8
CDR3 DNA: TGTGCCACCACCCCGGACAGGGACCTCATTGGGGCCCCCCCCTCTGGGGCCAACGTCCTGACTTTC
CDR3 protein: CATTPDRDLIGAPPSGANVLTF

clone size: .
J gene: TRBJ2-7
D gene: .
V gene: TRBV7-9
CDR3 DNA: TGTGCCAGCAGCCCGACGGCCTACGAGCAGTACTTC
CDR3 protein: CASSPTAYEQYF

clone size: .
J gene: TRBJ1-2
D gene: .
V gene: TRBV7-2
CDR3 DNA: TGTGCCAGCAGCTTAGTAGGGGGACCTGGCTACACCTTC
CDR3 protein: CASSLVGGPGYTF

clone size: few
J gene: TRBJ2-3
D gene: .
V gene: TRBV29-1
CDR3 DNA: TGCAGCGTTGAAGATCGGGGAAAGGGTCCTAACACAGATACGCAGTATTTT
CDR3 protein: CSVEDRGKGPNTDTQYF

clone size: .
J gene: TRBJ1-3
D gene: .
V gene: TRBV21-1
CDR3 DNA: TGTGCCAGCCCCAACCAGGTTCCCTCTGGAAACACCATATATTTT
CDR3 protein: CASPNQVPSGNTIYF

clone size: many
J gene: TRBJ1-6
D gene: .
V gene: TRBV6-2/TRBV6-3
CDR3 DNA: TGTGCCAGCACCCTCGACGCTTTCTCCTATAATTCACCCCTCCACTTT
CDR3 protein: CASTLDAFSYNSPLHF

clone size: few
J gene: TRBJ2-5
D gene: .
V gene: TRBV10-3
CDR3 DNA: TGTGCCATCCCTCCCCCCCGCGGTCAGTACTTC
CDR3 protein: CAIPPPRGQYF

clone size: many
J gene: TRBJ1-3
D gene: .
V gene: TRBV12-3/TRBV12-4
CDR3 DNA: TGTGCCAGCAGCCCGATTGGGTCTGGAAACACCATATATTTT
CDR3 protein: CASSPIGSGNTIYF

clone size: .
J gene: TRBJ2-7
D gene: .
V gene: TRBV7-9
CDR3 DNA: TGTGCCAGCAGCGTAGCCGTCGAGCAGTACTTC
CDR3 protein: CASSVAVEQYF

clone size: many
J gene: TRBJ1-4
D gene: .
V gene: TRBV5-4
CDR3 DNA: TGTGCCAGCAGCCCACCCGGTTACGAAAAACTGTTTTTT
CDR3 protein: CASSPPGYEKLFF

clone size: .
J gene: TRBJ1-3
D gene: .
V gene: TRBV18
CDR3 DNA: TGTGCCAGCTCACCCGTTGGGCAGAACTCTGGAAACACCATATATTTT
CDR3 protein: CASSPVGQNSGNTIYF

clone size: .
J gene: TRBJ1-4
D gene: .
V gene: TRBV27
CDR3 DNA: TGTGCCAGCAGTACGCAGGATGGAGAAAAACTGTTTTTT
CDR3 protein: CASSTQDGEKLFF

clone size: many
J gene: TRBJ1-4
D gene: .
V gene: TRBV3-1
CDR3 DNA: TGTGCCAGCAGCCCCTGGGAGGGCGAGAGGAATGAAAAACTGTTTTTT
CDR3 protein: CASSPWEGERNEKLFF

clone size: .
J gene: TRBJ1-6
D gene: TRBD1
V gene: TRBV2
CDR3 DNA: TGTGTCAGCAAGACAGGGGGGCCAAATTCACCCCTCCACTTT
CDR3 protein: CVSKTGGPNSPLHF

clone size: .
J gene: TRBJ2-7
D gene: TRBD2
V gene: TRBV11-2
CDR3 DNA: TGTGCCAGCAGCATGCCGTCCGGGGGGGTTCCTAGCTCCTACGAGCAGTACTTC
CDR3 protein: CASSMPSGGVPSSYEQYF

clone size: many
J gene: TRBJ2-3
D gene: TRBD2
V gene: TRBV7-8
CDR3 DNA: TGTGCCAGCAGCTCTCCGCTAGCGGGGGTTGACACAGATACGCAGTATTTT
CDR3 protein: CASSSPLAGVDTDTQYF